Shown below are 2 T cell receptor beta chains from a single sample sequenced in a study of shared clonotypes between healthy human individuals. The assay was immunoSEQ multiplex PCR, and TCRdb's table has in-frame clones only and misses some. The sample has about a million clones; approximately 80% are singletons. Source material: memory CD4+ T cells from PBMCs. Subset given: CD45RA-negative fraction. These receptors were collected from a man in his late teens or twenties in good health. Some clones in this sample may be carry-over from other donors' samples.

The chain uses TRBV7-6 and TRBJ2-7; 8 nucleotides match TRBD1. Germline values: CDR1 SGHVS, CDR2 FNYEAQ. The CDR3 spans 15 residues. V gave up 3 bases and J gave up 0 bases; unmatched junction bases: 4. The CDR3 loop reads CASSLRQGRSYEQYF. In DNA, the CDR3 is TGTGCCAGCAGCTTGCGACAGGGGCGCTCCTACGAGCAGTACTTC.

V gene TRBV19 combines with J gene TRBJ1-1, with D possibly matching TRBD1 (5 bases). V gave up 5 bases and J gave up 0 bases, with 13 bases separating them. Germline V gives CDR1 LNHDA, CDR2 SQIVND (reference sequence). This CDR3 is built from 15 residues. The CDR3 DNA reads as TGTGCCAGTAGTTCTTCCGGGACGGTGAACACTGAAGCTTTCTTT. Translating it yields CASSSSGTVNTEAFF.